These 17 T cell receptor beta chains came from one sample sequenced in a study of blood T cells in healthy people across ages. Next came a second PCR, run for roughly 6 to 11 cycles, which used a sample-barcoded 5' primer along with a J-beta primer mix. TCRdb used MiXCR to reprocess the 5' RACE reads, holding one entry per CDR3 protein. The profile covers about 1.7 million distinct CDR3 sequences, with 28% appearing a single time and 6.5% to 8.5% taken by the ten largest. The sequenced sample was blood. These receptors all stem from a woman aged 25 to 39 in good health.

The chain combines TRBV12-3 or TRBV12-4 with TRBJ2-3, with D hard to call. V gave up 7 bases and J gave up 0 bases, with 8 bases separating them. The CDR3 consists of 13 residues. The chain's CDR3 is CASMQISTDTQYF. Here the CDR3 DNA reads TGTGCCAGCATGCAGATAAGCACAGATACGCAGTATTTT.

As to this clonotype: The junction departs from germline at one end; a sequencing error may be responsible. The CDR3 nucleotides read TGTGCCAGCAGCTTAGATTACCAGACCTCCTACGAACAGTACTTC. It is translated as CASSLDYQTSYEQYF. The V gene is TRBV11-1, the J gene TRBJ2-7, with unresolved D. Germline-derived CDR1 and CDR2 are SGHAT and FQDESV (reference sequence). The CDR3 totals 15 residues.

Worth noting for this clonotype: Sequence at one end of the junction differs from germline and may be a read error. The V and J genes are TRBV18 and TRBJ2-5; perhaps TRBD2 as D (6 bases). This CDR3 contains 14 residues. Germline V gene data show CDR1 as KGHSH and CDR2 as LQKENI. This CDR3 reads CASTPGGLLETQYF. CDR3 in DNA: TGTGCCAGCACACCCGGGGGACTGCTAGAGACCCAGTACTTC. Filled out from reference TRBV18 and TRBJ2-5, the complete variable domain reads NAGVMQNPRHLVRRRGQEARLRCSPMKGHSHVYWYRQLPEEGLKFMVYLQKENIIDESGMPKERFSAEFPKEGPSILRIQQVVRGDSAAYFCASTPGGLLETQYFGPGTRLLVL.

This clonotype occurred a few times. The chain employs TRBV5-1 and TRBJ1-4; tentative D call: TRBD1 (5 bases). The CDR3 extends over 15 amino acids. In germline, CDR1 is SGHRS, CDR2 YFSETQ. V was pared by 4 bases and J by 7 bases, with 17 bases between. The CDR3 spells CASSTTRGEVEKLFF. The CDR3 bases are TGCGCCAGCAGCACGACGCGGGGGGAAGTTGAAAAACTGTTTTTT.

This clonotype was counted at least ten times. The V call is TRBV24-1, the J call TRBJ1-5, with a possible D match to TRBD1 (5 bases). Germline V CDR1 and CDR2: KGHDR, SFDVKD. The CDR3 has 17 residues. V gave up 7 bases and J gave up 4 bases, with 22 bases separating them. CDR3 DNA: TGTGCCACCAGCCAAGGGATGGGGGAACCTAAAAATCAGCCCCAGCATTTT. It yields the protein CATSQGMGEPKNQPQHF.

The rearrangement joins TRBV20-1 to TRBJ2-2; a weak D match, TRBD2 (6 bases). This CDR3 is built from 16 residues. Trimming shortened V by 6 bases and J by 4 bases, and 21 bases separated the two germline ends. In germline, CDR1 is DFQATT, CDR2 SNEGSKA (reference sequence). The CDR3 protein is CSAARGGGATTGELFF. DNA for the CDR3: TGCAGTGCGGCAAGAGGCGGAGGGGCCACCACCGGGGAGCTGTTTTTT.

This clonotype was counted at least ten times. The chain recombines TRBV29-1 with TRBJ2-3; 9 bases are a match to TRBD1. Germline V gives CDR1 SQVTM, CDR2 ANQGSEA. The CDR3 extends over 15 amino acids. V was clipped by 0 bases and J by 4 bases; unmatched bases: 5. CDR3 protein: CSVEDPGQGSDTQYF. The CDR3 nucleotides read TGCAGCGTTGAAGATCCGGGACAGGGTTCAGATACGCAGTATTTT.

As to this clonotype: This is likely a read error, given that the CDR3 carries no conserved phenylalanine or tryptophan at its end. This chain uses TRBV13 with TRBJ2-7, with D possibly TRBD1 on 5 matching bases. V was cut by 1 base and J by 0 bases, with 16 bases left in between. Germline CDR1 and CDR2: PRHDT and FYEKMQ (reference sequence). The CDR3 has 17 residues. CDR3: CASSLVLGPPGSYEQYC. CDR3 nucleotides: TGTGCCAGCAGCTTAGTCCTGGGGCCACCTGGCTCCTACGAGCAGTACTGC.

This clonotype was seen many times. This chain connects TRBV6-1 to TRBJ2-1; 7 nucleotides line up with TRBD2. Unmatched junction bases numbered 4, after V lost 5 bases and J lost 0 bases. Per germline, CDR1 MNHNS and CDR2 SASEGT. The CDR3 length is 15 residues. The chain's CDR3 is CASSRSGNSYNEQFF. The CDR3 coding sequence is TGTGCCAGCAGTCGGAGCGGGAACTCCTACAATGAGCAGTTCTTC.

This clonotype was detected many times. The V gene is TRBV20-1, the J gene TRBJ2-3; TRBD2 matches at 7 bases. J lost 6 bases, V lost 5 bases, and 11 bases had no gene match. Germline CDR1 is DFQATT and CDR2 is SNEGSKA (reference sequence). The CDR3 loop spans 14 amino acids. The CDR3 nucleotides read TGCAGTGCTCCGGGGGGACTCCCCCCCGATACGCAGTATTTT. The encoded protein is CSAPGGLPPDTQYF.

This clonotype was seen more than once but under ten times. The V and J genes are TRBV29-1 and TRBJ2-1, with D tentatively TRBD2 (6 bases). CDR3 length: 11 amino acids. Germline CDR1 is SQVTM and CDR2 is ANQGSEA. In DNA form, the CDR3 reads TGCACCGGGAGCTCCTACAATGAGCAGTTCTTC. Translating gives CTGSSYNEQFF.

V gene TRBV5-1 combines with J gene TRBJ2-5; D is uncertain. V lost 0 bases and J lost 11, with 23 bases in between. Germline loops: CDR1 SGHRS, CDR2 YFSETQ. The CDR3 length is 16 residues. The CDR3 bases are TGCGCCAGCAGCTTGGGGACCGTAGCTTTCTACAATGAGCAGTACTTC. Translation gives CASSLGTVAFYNEQYF.

Ten or more counts support this clonotype. The chain couples TRBV19 to TRBJ2-6; D is possibly TRBD1 (5 bases). CDR1 is LNHDA and CDR2 is SQIVND in the germline V gene (reference sequence). The CDR3 length is 15 residues. V was shortened by 3 bases and J by 2 bases, with 8 bases between the two germline ends. Here the CDR3 DNA reads TGTGCCAGTAGTATCCAGGGCCCTGGGGCCAACGTCCTGACTTTC. Residues: CASSIQGPGANVLTF.

This clonotype has just a few counts. V usage is TRBV20-1 and J usage is TRBJ1-6; D gene ambiguous. CDR3 length: 14 amino acids. The germline V gene has CDR1 DFQATT and CDR2 SNEGSKA (reference sequence). V lost 0 bases to trimming and J lost 7 bases, with 10 bases between them. The CDR3 loop is CSARDLAENSPLHF. In nucleotides, the CDR3 is TGCAGTGCTAGAGATTTGGCGGAAAATTCACCCCTCCACTTT.

This clonotype was detected a few times. The J gene is TRBJ2-5, the V gene TRBV20-1; D may be TRBD1 (5 bases). Germline V gene data show CDR1 as DFQATT and CDR2 as SNEGSKA (reference sequence). V dropped 1 base and J dropped 2 bases, with 14 bases sitting between them. This CDR3 region has 15 residues. Here the CDR3 reads CSARGGRGWQETQYF. CDR3 sequence (DNA): TGCAGTGCTAGAGGAGGAAGGGGTTGGCAAGAGACCCAGTACTTC.

The chain links TRBV6-2 or TRBV6-3 to TRBJ2-7; 12 nucleotides agree with TRBD2. Germline loops: CDR1 MNHEY, CDR2 SVGEGT. V was pared by 2 bases and J by 5 bases, with 4 bases of the junction left unmatched. The CDR3 is 15 amino acids. CDR3 sequence: CASSYMTSGSNEQYF. Here the CDR3 DNA reads TGTGCCAGCAGTTACATGACTAGCGGGAGTAACGAGCAGTACTTC.

There are many counts of this clonotype. The V and J genes are TRBV3-1 and TRBJ2-5, with D possibly TRBD1 on 6 matching bases. Per germline, CDR1 LGHDT and CDR2 YNNKEL (reference sequence). The CDR3 is 14 residues long. V lost 4 bases to trimming and J lost 4 bases, with 13 bases between them. The CDR3 sequence: CASSPGDNTETQYF. CDR3 nucleotides: TGTGCCAGCAGCCCCGGGGACAATACAGAGACCCAGTACTTC.